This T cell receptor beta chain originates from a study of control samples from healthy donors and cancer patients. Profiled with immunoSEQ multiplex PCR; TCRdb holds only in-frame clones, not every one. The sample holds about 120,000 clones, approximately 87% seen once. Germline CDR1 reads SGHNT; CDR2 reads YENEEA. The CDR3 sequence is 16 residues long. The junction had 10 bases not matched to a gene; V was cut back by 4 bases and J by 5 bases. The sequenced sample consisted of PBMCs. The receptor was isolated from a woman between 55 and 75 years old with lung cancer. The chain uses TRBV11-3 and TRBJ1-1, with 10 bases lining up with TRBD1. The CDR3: CASSSMGQGIGTEAFF. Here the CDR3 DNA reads TGTGCCAGCAGCTCGATGGGACAGGGGATCGGGACTGAAGCTTTCTTT.